This is a list of T cell receptor beta chains from one sample in a study of control samples from healthy donors and cancer patients. Sequencing used immunoSEQ multiplex PCR; TCRdb keeps in-frame clones, though not all of them. The sample lists about 140,000 clones; about 88% were seen once. The sequencing sample was made of blood. The receptors shown here come from a woman under 40 in good health. CDR3s include the opening cysteine and the closing phenylalanine or tryptophan. D genes are given only for firm matches. Clone sizes are given selectively: once, few, many, or a class where the clone is expanded.

>TRBJ2-7|once|-|TRBV30|13
TGTGCCTGGGGCGAGGGTGGGGGCTTCGAGCAGTACTTC
CAWGEGGGFEQYF
>TRBJ2-1|-|-|TRBV18|13
TGTGCCAGCTCAGGGGGGACTTACAATGAGCAGTTCTTC
CASSGGTYNEQFF
>TRBJ2-7|-|-|TRBV21-1|15
TGTGCCAGCAGCAAAGGAGCGGGAGGGCTCTACGAGCAGTACTTC
CASSKGAGGLYEQYF
>TRBJ1-5|-|-|TRBV19|13
TGTGCCAGTACCGGCGAGGTCAATCAGCCCCAGCATTTT
CASTGEVNQPQHF
>TRBJ2-7|-|TRBD2|TRBV30|14
TGTGCCTGGAGATGGAGGGAGGGGACCTACGAGCAGTACTTC
CAWRWREGTYEQYF
>TRBJ2-1|-|TRBD2|TRBV7-9|16
TGTGCCAGCACCCCCACGCTAGCGGGGGCCTACAATGAGCAGTTCTTC
CASTPTLAGAYNEQFF
>TRBJ1-1|-|-|TRBV15|11
TGTGCCACCAGCAGGGGCACTGAAGCTTTCTTT
CATSRGTEAFF
>TRBJ2-1|-|-|TRBV30|15
TGTGCCTGGAGTGTACCGGCAGGGGCCTACAATGAGCAGTTCTTC
CAWSVPAGAYNEQFF
>TRBJ2-3|-|TRBD2|TRBV9|19
TGTGCCAGCAGCGTAGAAGGAAAGCGGGACCCGGGTAGCACAGATACGCAGTATTTT
CASSVEGKRDPGSTDTQYF
>TRBJ2-3|-|-|TRBV12-3/TRBV12-4|13
TGTGCCAGCAGTTTAGGAGGGCAAGATACGCAGTATTTT
CASSLGGQDTQYF
>TRBJ1-3|once|TRBD1|TRBV5-1|17
TGCGCCAGCAGCTTGGAAGGGACAGTCAACTCTGGAAACACCATATATTTT
CASSLEGTVNSGNTIYF
>TRBJ1-5|-|TRBD1|TRBV10-1|13
TGCGCCACCCGACAGGGGGGCAATCAGCCCCAGCATTTT
CATRQGGNQPQHF
>TRBJ2-3|-|TRBD1|TRBV29-1|14
TGCAGCGTGTCCGGGACAGGGATCGCAGATACGCAGTATTTT
CSVSGTGIADTQYF
>TRBJ1-1|-|-|TRBV30|12
TGTGCCTGGAGTCCTGCGAACACTGAAGCTTTCTTT
CAWSPANTEAFF
>TRBJ2-3|once|-|TRBV2|13
TGTGCCAGCAGCCTCTCTCAGGGGGATACGCAGTATTTT
CASSLSQGDTQYF
>TRBJ2-7|-|-|TRBV5-1|15
TGCGCCAGCAGCTCAGGAAGCGGCAGCTTCTACGAGCAGTACTTC
CASSSGSGSFYEQYF
>TRBJ1-5|-|-|TRBV11-2|12
TGTGCCAGCAGCTCTAAGGGTCAGCCCCAGCATTTT
CASSSKGQPQHF
>TRBJ1-1|-|-|TRBV6-1|16
TGTGCCAGCAGTGAAGCGCTGGCCTCTCGGGACACTGAAGCTTTCTTT
CASSEALASRDTEAFF
>TRBJ2-3|-|TRBD2|TRBV10-3|15
TGTGCCATCAGTGAAGGGGGACTAGCGGGAGGGAGGCAGTATTTT
CAISEGGLAGGRQYF
>TRBJ1-1|-|-|TRBV19|14
TGTGCCAGTAGTTTAAGACGGCTGAACACTGAAGCTTTCTTT
CASSLRRLNTEAFF
>TRBJ2-6|-|TRBD2|TRBV29-1|16
TGCAGCGTTTCGGGACTAGTGAACTCTGGGGCCAACGTCCTGACTTTC
CSVSGLVNSGANVLTF
>TRBJ1-5|-|-|TRBV29-1|13
TGCAGCGCCAAAAACGAGGGCAATCAGCCCCAGCATTTT
CSAKNEGNQPQHF
>TRBJ1-5|-|TRBD1|TRBV2|15
TGTGCCAGCAGCTTACAGGGGGATGGCAATCAGCCCCAGCATTTT
CASSLQGDGNQPQHF
>TRBJ1-2|-|TRBD1|TRBV18|15
TGTGCCAGCTCATTCGGGACAGGGGAGTCTTATGGCTACACCTTC
CASSFGTGESYGYTF
>TRBJ2-3|-|TRBD1|TRBV24-1|15
TGTGCCACCAGTGATCGGGACAGTAGCACAGATACGCAGTATTTT
CATSDRDSSTDTQYF
>TRBJ1-6|-|TRBD1|TRBV9|16
TGTGCCAGCAGCGTGAGGGACAGGGGTTATAATTCACCCCTCCACTTT
CASSVRDRGYNSPLHF
>TRBJ2-5|few|TRBD2|TRBV3-1/TRBV3-2|16
TGTGCCAGCAGCCCCGGGACTAGCGGGATCCAAGAGACCCAGTACTTC
CASSPGTSGIQETQYF
>TRBJ2-5|-|TRBD1|TRBV9|15
TGTGCCAGCAGCGTCATGGGGACAGGACAAGAGACCCAGTACTTC
CASSVMGTGQETQYF
>TRBJ2-2|-|-|TRBV29-1|10
TGCAGCGGGGGATCCGGGGAGCTGTTTTTT
CSGGSGELFF
>TRBJ2-5|-|TRBD2|TRBV7-9|15
TGTGCCAGCAGCTTAGCGCGGGGGTCCGAAGAGACCCAGTACTTC
CASSLARGSEETQYF
>TRBJ1-2|-|-|TRBV18|15
TGTGCCAGCTCGGGGGACCAGACAGCTAACTATGGTTACACCTTC
CASSGDQTANYGYTF
>TRBJ2-2|medium-sized|TRBD2|TRBV27|21
TGTGCCAGCAGTTACCTCTTTGGGACTAGCGGGAGCATTGCTAACACCGGGGAGCTGTTTTTT
CASSYLFGTSGSIANTGELFF
>TRBJ1-3|-|-|TRBV5-6|15
TGTGCCAGCAGCTTCACAGGGAGATTGGAAAACACCATATATTTT
CASSFTGRLENTIYF
>TRBJ1-6|-|-|TRBV20-1|11
TGCAGTGCTAGAGATCGGCCACCCCTCCACTTT
CSARDRPPLHF
>TRBJ1-1|-|-|TRBV7-2|13
TGTGCCAGCAAGATTCAGGAGTACACTGAAGCTTTCTTT
CASKIQEYTEAFF
>TRBJ2-7|-|TRBD2|TRBV27|13
TGTGCCAGCAGTTCTGGGACTAGCGCCGAGCAGTACTTC
CASSSGTSAEQYF
>TRBJ2-5|-|-|TRBV20-1|14
TGCAGTGCTAGTGGTGGAAACACTCAAGAGACCCAGTACTTC
CSASGGNTQETQYF
>TRBJ2-7|-|TRBD2|TRBV6-5|15
TGTGCCAGCAGTTACCTCGGGGCGGGGGCCTACGAGCAGTACTTC
CASSYLGAGAYEQYF
>TRBJ2-5|-|TRBD1|TRBV4-2|16
TGTGCCAGCAGCCAAGGCGATACAGGGGGCGGGGAGACCCAGTACTTC
CASSQGDTGGGETQYF
>TRBJ2-7|-|TRBD2|TRBV3-1/TRBV3-2|14
TGTGCCAGCAGCCAACTAGCGGGAGGGAGCGAGCAGTACTTC
CASSQLAGGSEQYF
>TRBJ2-7|-|-|TRBV6-6|15
TGTGCCAGCAGCACCTCGGGGCAGGGAACCTACGAGCAGTACTTC
CASSTSGQGTYEQYF
>TRBJ2-1|few|-|TRBV5-6|17
TGTGCCAGCAGCTCCCAGGGGCTAGGCGTGAGTAACAATGAGCAGTTCTTC
CASSSQGLGVSNNEQFF
>TRBJ1-5|-|-|TRBV24-1|14
TGTGCCATCTCCCGAAGGACAAGCAATCAGCCCCAGCATTTT
CAISRRTSNQPQHF
>TRBJ2-2|-|-|TRBV5-1|14
TGCGCCAGCAGCTTGGGGTCGGGGGCCGGGGAGCTGTTTTTT
CASSLGSGAGELFF
>TRBJ2-3|-|-|TRBV5-1|12
TGCGCCAGCCGGACAAGTACAGATACGCAGTATTTT
CASRTSTDTQYF
>TRBJ1-6|-|TRBD1|TRBV7-8|17
TGTGCCAGCAGCCCGGTCGTCGGACAGGGGAGGAATTCACCCCTCCACTTT
CASSPVVGQGRNSPLHF
>TRBJ2-7|few|-|TRBV11-2|13
TGTGCCAGCAGCTTTGGGCAGGACTACGAGCAGTACTTC
CASSFGQDYEQYF
>TRBJ2-1|-|-|TRBV6-5|12
TGTGCCAGCAGAGGGACGGGGTTTGAGCAGTTCTTC
CASRGTGFEQFF
>TRBJ2-5|-|-|TRBV19|13
TGTGCCAGTAGTATCGGGGGATTTGAGACCCAGTACTTC
CASSIGGFETQYF
>TRBJ2-1|-|TRBD2|TRBV7-7|15
TGTGCTAGCAGCTTACGGCTAGCGGGCGGAAATGAGCAGTTCTTC
CASSLRLAGGNEQFF
>TRBJ1-3|-|-|TRBV30|15
TGTGCCTGGAGGGACCCCGGCCGTGCTGGAAACACCATATATTTT
CAWRDPGRAGNTIYF
>TRBJ1-5|-|-|TRBV11-3|14
TGTGCCAGCAGCTTAGCCTGTAGCAATCAGCCCCAGCATTTT
CASSLACSNQPQHF
>TRBJ1-5|-|-|TRBV7-9|13
TGTGCCAGCAGCGTCGGGACAACTCAGCCCCAGCATTTT
CASSVGTTQPQHF
>TRBJ2-7|-|TRBD1|TRBV10-3|14
TGTGCCATCGAAAGAGGGACAGGGTCCAACGAGCAGTACTTC
CAIERGTGSNEQYF
>TRBJ2-1|-|TRBD2|TRBV14|15
TGTGCCAGCAGCCAAGAAGTGCGGGAGCGTCGTGAGCAGTTCTTC
CASSQEVRERREQFF